This TCR beta chain emerged from a study of Graves' ophthalmopathy and Graves' hyperthyroidism. The wider study: Peripheral blood was gathered at first diagnosis, ahead of any treatment whatsoever. Study observations and caveats: Blood was where most expanded thyroid clonotypes above 0.001 frequency also turned up.

The authors amplified TCR beta CDR3 regions from RNA transcripts. The workflow started with a first-round RT-PCR run with HTBI primers and then moved on to a second-round multiplex PCR. Via MiXCR, TCRdb re-called the multiplex PCR reads, giving one row per CDR3 protein. The sample carries 650,000 to 900,000 distinct CDR3 sequences, roughly 40% recorded once. Looked up from germline, CDR1 is SQVTM and CDR2 is ANQGSEA. Trimming stripped 3 bases from V and 1 base from J, with 9 bases between. The CDR3 sequence is 13 residues long. The authors diagnosed from clinical symptoms, serum thyroxine, TRAb, thyroid ultrasound and orbital computed tomography. In this sample, this clonotype turned up many times. Its target is not known.

The clonotype was recovered from an adult man with Graves' ophthalmopathy. Sequences were obtained from peripheral blood. The chain carries TRBV29-1 and TRBJ1-1; perhaps TRBD1 as D (6 bases). The chain's CDR3 is CSVERGQNTEAFF. The DNA for the CDR3 is TGCAGCGTTGAGCGGGGACAGAACACTGAAGCTTTCTTT.